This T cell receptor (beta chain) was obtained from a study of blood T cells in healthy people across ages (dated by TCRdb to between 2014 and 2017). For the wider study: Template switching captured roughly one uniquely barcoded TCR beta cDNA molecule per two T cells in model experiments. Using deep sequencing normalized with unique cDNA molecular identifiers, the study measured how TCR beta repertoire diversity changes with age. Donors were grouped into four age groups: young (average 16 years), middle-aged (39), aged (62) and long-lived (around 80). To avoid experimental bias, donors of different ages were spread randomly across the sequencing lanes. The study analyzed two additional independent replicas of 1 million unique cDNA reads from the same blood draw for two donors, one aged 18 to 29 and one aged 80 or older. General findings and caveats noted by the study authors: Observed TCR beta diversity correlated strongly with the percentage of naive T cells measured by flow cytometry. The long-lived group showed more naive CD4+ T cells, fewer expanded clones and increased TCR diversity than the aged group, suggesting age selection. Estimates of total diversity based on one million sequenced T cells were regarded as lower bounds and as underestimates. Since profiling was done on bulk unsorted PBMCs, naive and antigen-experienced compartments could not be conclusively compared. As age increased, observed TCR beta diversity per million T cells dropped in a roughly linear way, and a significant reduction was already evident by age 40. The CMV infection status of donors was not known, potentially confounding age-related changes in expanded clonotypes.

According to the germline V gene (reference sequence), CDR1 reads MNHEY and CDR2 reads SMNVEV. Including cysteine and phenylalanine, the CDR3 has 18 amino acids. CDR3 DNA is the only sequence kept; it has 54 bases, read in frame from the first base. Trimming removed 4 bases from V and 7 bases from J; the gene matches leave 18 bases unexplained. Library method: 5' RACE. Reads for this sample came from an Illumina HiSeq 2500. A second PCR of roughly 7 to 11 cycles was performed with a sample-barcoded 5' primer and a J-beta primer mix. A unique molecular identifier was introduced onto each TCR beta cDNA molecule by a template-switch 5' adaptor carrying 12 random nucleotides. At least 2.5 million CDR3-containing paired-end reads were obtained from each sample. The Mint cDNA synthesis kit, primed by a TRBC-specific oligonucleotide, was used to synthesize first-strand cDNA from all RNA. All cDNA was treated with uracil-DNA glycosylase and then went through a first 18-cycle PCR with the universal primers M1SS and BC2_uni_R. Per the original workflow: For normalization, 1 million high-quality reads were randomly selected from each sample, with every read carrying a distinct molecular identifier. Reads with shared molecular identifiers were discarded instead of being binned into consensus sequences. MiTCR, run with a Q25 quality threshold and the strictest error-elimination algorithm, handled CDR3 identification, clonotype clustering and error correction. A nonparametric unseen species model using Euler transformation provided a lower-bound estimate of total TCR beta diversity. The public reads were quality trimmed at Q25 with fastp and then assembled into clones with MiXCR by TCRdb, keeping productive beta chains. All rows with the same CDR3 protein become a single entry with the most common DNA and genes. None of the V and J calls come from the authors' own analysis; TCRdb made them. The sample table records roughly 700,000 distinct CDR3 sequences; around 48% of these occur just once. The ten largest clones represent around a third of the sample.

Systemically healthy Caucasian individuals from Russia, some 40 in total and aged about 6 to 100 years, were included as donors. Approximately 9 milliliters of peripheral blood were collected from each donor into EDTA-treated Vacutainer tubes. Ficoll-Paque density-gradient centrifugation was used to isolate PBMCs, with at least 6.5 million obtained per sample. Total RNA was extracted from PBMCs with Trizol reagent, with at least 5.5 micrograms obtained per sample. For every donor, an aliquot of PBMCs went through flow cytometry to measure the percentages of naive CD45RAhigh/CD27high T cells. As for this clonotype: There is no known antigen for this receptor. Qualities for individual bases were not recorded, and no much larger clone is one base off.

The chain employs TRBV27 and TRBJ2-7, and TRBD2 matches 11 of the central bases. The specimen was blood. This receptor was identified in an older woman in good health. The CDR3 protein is CASSSLVSGRGSYNEQYF. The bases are TGTGCCAGCAGTTCATTAGTTAGCGGGAGGGGCTCCTACAATGAGCAGTACTTC.